These 18 T cell receptor beta chains share one sample of origin, sequenced in a study of human T cells and chemical hapten exposure. Via MiXCR, TCRdb re-called the RACE reads, giving one row per CDR3 protein. Among over 300,000 distinct CDR3 sequences listed, roughly 5.3% were seen once. Time point in this sample: pre-sensitization, week 0. Regarding treatment: therapeutic diphenylcyclopropenone sensitization with weekly scalp DPC. The sequencing here drew on whole blood, taken in connection with sensitization to the hapten diphenylcyclopropenone (DPC). The receptor set was obtained from a woman aged 45-65 years with alopecia areata. Some clones in this sample may be carry-over from other donors' samples.

This clonotype was observed many times. The rearrangement links TRBV5-1 to TRBJ2-5; the D gene is possibly TRBD2 (6 bases). Trimming took off 8 bases at V and 4 bases at J, with 15 bases between the two ends. The germline V gene encodes CDR1 SGHRS and CDR2 YFSETQ. CDR3 length: 13 residues. In nucleotides, the CDR3 is TGCGCCAGTTTTGCGGGAAGCCGAGAGACCCAGTACTTC. It encodes CASFAGSRETQYF.

This clonotype came up many times. The chain is built from TRBV30 and TRBJ2-3; D remains ambiguous. The CDR3 contains 11 residues. Germline CDR1 reads GTSNPN; CDR2 reads SVGIG (reference sequence). The CDR3 DNA sequence: TGTGCGGGCCGCCGCACAGATACGCAGTATTTT. Translating gives CAGRRTDTQYF.

J is TRBJ2-7 and V is TRBV20-1; D is perhaps TRBD1 (6 bases). From germline, CDR1 is DFQATT and CDR2 SNEGSKA (reference sequence). The ends were cut back, 3 bases at V and 4 bases at J, with 13 bases in the middle. The CDR3 loop spans 13 amino acids. CDR3: CSASRDTAYEQYF. The CDR3 region has the DNA TGCAGTGCTAGTCGGGACACCGCTTACGAGCAGTACTTC.

This clonotype was seen more than once but under ten times. The chain uses TRBV5-4 and TRBJ2-2, with TRBD1 matching 11 bases. The CDR3 is made up of 15 amino acids. CDR1 and CDR2 (germline): SGHNT, YYREEE (reference sequence). V dropped 5 bases and J dropped 5; count of bases not matched to a gene: 5. This CDR3 reads CASRAGTGGTGELFF. Written as DNA, the CDR3 is TGTGCCAGCAGGGCCGGGACAGGGGGAACCGGGGAGCTGTTTTTT.

The sample holds a few counts of this clonotype. The V call is TRBV6-2 or TRBV6-3, the J call TRBJ1-3; D not resolved. V lost 7 bases to trimming and J lost 0 bases, with 16 bases between them. Germline V gene lookup returns CDR1 MNHEY and CDR2 SVGEGT. The CDR3 is 16 residues long. This CDR3 reads CASTLTRRSSGNTIYF. Here the CDR3 DNA reads TGTGCCAGCACGCTTACCAGGAGGTCCTCTGGAAACACCATATATTTT.

In this sample, this clonotype turned up many times. J is TRBJ2-3 and V is TRBV6-6; 12 nucleotides match TRBD2. Germline V gene data show CDR1 as MNHNY and CDR2 as SVGAGI (reference sequence). This CDR3 is built from 16 residues. V gave up 6 bases and J gave up 4 bases; unmatched junction bases: 8. The CDR3 region is CASSPVLAGGADTQYF. The CDR3 coding sequence is TGTGCCAGCAGCCCGGTACTAGCGGGAGGAGCAGATACGCAGTATTTT.

The gene calls are TRBV20-1 and TRBJ1-1, with TRBD1 matching over 7 bases. Germline assignment: CDR1 DFQATT and CDR2 SNEGSKA (reference sequence). The CDR3 runs 15 residues. V was pared by 2 bases and J by 0 bases, with 6 bases of the junction left unmatched. CDR3 DNA: TGCAGTGCTAGATCTACAGGGGCTATGAACACTGAAGCTTTCTTT. It translates to CSARSTGAMNTEAFF.

This clonotype has a count of ten or more. The rearrangement links TRBV18 to TRBJ1-1; TRBD1 agrees at 11 bases. V was clipped by 5 bases and J by 5 bases; unmatched bases: 7. The CDR3 is made up of 15 amino acids. Germline V gives CDR1 KGHSH, CDR2 LQKENI. CDR3 sequence (DNA): TGTGCCAGCTCATTCTCCGGGACAGGGGGTACTGAAGCTTTCTTT. This sequence encodes CASSFSGTGGTEAFF.

This clonotype was seen a few times. The chain uses TRBV5-1 and TRBJ2-4; TRBD2 aligns across 11 bases. Trimming at V came to 3 bases and at J to 15 bases, leaving 14 bases not matched to a gene. The germline V gene encodes CDR1 SGHRS and CDR2 YFSETQ. This CDR3 contains 15 residues. This CDR3 is CASSSGETSGARWYF. For the CDR3, the DNA is TGCGCCAGCAGCTCGGGAGAGACTAGCGGGGCTAGGTGGTACTTC.

This clonotype was found a few times. The J gene is TRBJ2-3, the V gene TRBV5-1; 7 positions agree with TRBD1. Germline-derived CDR1 and CDR2 are SGHRS and YFSETQ. This CDR3 is 14 amino acids long. V dropped 4 bases and J dropped 0; count of bases not matched to a gene: 2. CDR3 residues: CASSKTGSTDTQYF. The DNA of the CDR3 is TGCGCCAGCAGCAAGACAGGGAGCACAGATACGCAGTATTTT.

This clonotype was counted ten times or more. The chain couples TRBV5-4 to TRBJ1-5; D perhaps matches TRBD1 (5 bases). Per the germline V gene, CDR1 is SGHNT and CDR2 is YYREEE (reference sequence). The CDR3 contains 15 residues. With 0 bases removed from V and 3 bases from J, the gap between germline ends came to 10 bases. The CDR3, as DNA: TGTGCCAGCAGCTTGGAACCAGGGACCAATCAGCCCCAGCATTTT. Residues: CASSLEPGTNQPQHF.

This clonotype was seen many times. CDR3 in amino acids: CASRLGLAYEQYF. In DNA form, the CDR3 reads TGTGCCAGCAGACTGGGACTAGCCTACGAGCAGTACTTC. The chain is built from TRBV27 and TRBJ2-7; TRBD2 matches at 8 bases. The CDR3 length is 13 residues. Germline values: CDR1 MNHEY, CDR2 SMNVEV (reference sequence). J lost 2 bases, V lost 6 bases, and 3 bases had no gene match.

This clonotype was seen just once. With a much larger clone just one base away, this may be a read error. The J gene is TRBJ2-3, the V gene TRBV6-1; either TRBD1 or TRBD2 may fit D (6 bases each). This CDR3 has 13 amino acids. From germline, CDR1 is MNHNS and CDR2 SASEGT. CDR3: CANSRGPPDTQYF. The CDR3 DNA follows: TGTGCCAACAGTCGGGGGCCCCCAGATACGCAGTATTTT.

This clonotype was observed a handful of times. This chain links TRBV3-1 with TRBJ2-7; no clear D gene. V lost 1 base and J 0 bases, leaving 7 bases between the germline ends. The CDR3 is made up of 14 amino acids. Germline V gene sequence: CDR1 LGHDT, CDR2 YNNKEL (reference sequence). The CDR3 reads CASSQAESSYEQYF. The CDR3 nucleotides are TGTGCCAGCAGCCAAGCGGAAAGCTCCTACGAGCAGTACTTC.

This clonotype has just a few counts. The chain couples TRBV21-1 to TRBJ2-1; no check of the table's D call, TRBD1, against the DNA was made. TRBV21-1 is a pseudogene. The CDR3 loop spans 20 amino acids. The CDR3 loop is CASSRRPHLAPGDSYNEQFF. For the CDR3, the DNA is TGTGCCAGCAGCAGAAGACCACATCTCGCCCCTGGGGACTCCTACAATGAGCAGTTCTTC.

The chain carries TRBV28 and TRBJ2-3; TRBD2 aligns across 13 bases. This CDR3 is 17 amino acids long. Germline V gene data show CDR1 as MDHEN and CDR2 as SYDVKM. Losses at the gene ends were 4 bases for V and 4 bases for J; bases not matched to a gene: 8. CDR3 amino acids: CASSSPRTSGRSDTQYF. The CDR3 bases are TGTGCCAGCAGTTCACCTAGGACTAGCGGGAGATCAGATACGCAGTATTTT. The whole variable domain, remainder taken from reference TRBV28 and TRBJ2-3, is DVKVTQSSRYLVKRTGEKVFLECVQDMDHENMFWYRQDPGLGLRLIYFSYDVKMKEKGDIPEGYSVSREKKERFSLILESASTNQTSMYLCASSSPRTSGRSDTQYFGPGTRLTVL.

In this sample, this clonotype turned up many times. The rearrangement uses TRBV12-3 or TRBV12-4 and TRBJ2-1, with D maybe TRBD2 (5 bases). Trimming left V 2 bases short and J 5 bases short, with 16 bases between. The CDR3 is 16 amino acids. The chain's CDR3 is CASSLPGSTFDNEQFF. The CDR3 DNA reads TGTGCCAGCAGTTTACCGGGGAGTACATTCGACAATGAGCAGTTCTTC.

This clonotype was detected a few times. The V gene is TRBV5-6, the J gene TRBJ2-2; 9 nucleotides align to TRBD2. Per germline, CDR1 SGHDT and CDR2 YYEEEE. V lost 2 bases, J lost 0 bases, and 2 bases stayed unmatched. CDR3 length equals 16 residues. Written as DNA, the CDR3 is TGTGCCAGCAGCTTAAGCGGGGGGCCGAACACCGGGGAGCTGTTTTTT. This encodes CASSLSGGPNTGELFF.